The T cell receptor beta chain described here comes from a study of vaccination and CD4 T cells after COVID-19. In its sample, this clonotype was seen once. Antigen specificity is unknown. The Oncomine TCR Beta short-read assay was applied to DNA of cultured CD4+ T cells. TCRdb reprocessed the PCR reads with MiXCR, giving one entry per CDR3 protein. The sample lists under 20,000 distinct CDR3 sequences, approximately 44% occurring once. CDR3 length: 15 residues. Germline CDR1 is LNHDA and CDR2 is SQIVND (reference sequence). The trim removed 8 bases at V and 4 bases at J, leaving 12 bases unmatched. Regarding treatment: roughly 10-day PBMC culture with coronavirus spike peptide pools or control peptides (ViraFEST assay).

The V gene is TRBV19, the J gene TRBJ2-5, with TRBD1 identical over 8 bases. This TCR was recovered from a human donor who had recovered from COVID-19. This sample comprised CD4+ T cells from blood, cultured in vitro, obtained after SARS-CoV-2 vaccination. CDR3 sequence reads: CASARTLTGGETQYF. Written as DNA, the CDR3 is TGTGCCAGTGCACGAACCCTCACAGGGGGAGAGACCCAGTACTTC.